A selection of T cell receptor beta chains follows, all from one sample in a study of blood T cell repertoires in COVID-19. Sequenced by immunoSEQ multiplex PCR; TCRdb stores in-frame clones only, minus some. The sample has 130,000 or so clones, roughly four fifths seen once. Sequenced material: PBMCs or T cells enriched from blood (not recorded which). These receptor sequences come from a man aged 25-45 years who had recovered from COVID-19. Both conserved end residues are part of each CDR3. Each record gives: V gene, clone size, J gene, D gene, CDR3 protein, CDR3 DNA. A D gene is named only where the DNA matches it firmly. Clone size appears in some rows only: once, few, many, or a class for an expanded clone.

>TRBV2|-|TRBJ1-2|TRBD1
CASSEARGQGYTF
TGTGCCAGCAGTGAAGCCAGGGGGCAGGGCTACACCTTC
>TRBV7-9|-|TRBJ2-7|TRBD2
CASSVPKAGGIEQYF
TGTGCCAGCAGCGTCCCCAAGGCGGGAGGGATCGAGCAGTACTTC
>TRBV4-1|-|TRBJ1-1|-
CASKVDDTPSSEAFF
TGCGCCAGCAAAGTAGACGACACCCCAAGCTCTGAAGCTTTCTTT
>TRBV5-1|-|TRBJ1-4|TRBD1
CASSQQGANEKLFF
TGCGCCAGCAGCCAACAGGGGGCCAATGAAAAACTGTTTTTT
>TRBV5-1|-|TRBJ2-1|TRBD2
CASSLTGGPNEQFF
TGCGCCAGCAGCTTAACGGGAGGGCCCAATGAGCAGTTCTTC
>TRBV19|-|TRBJ1-4|TRBD1
CASGRTGDMKKLFF
TGTGCCAGTGGGAGGACAGGAGACATGAAAAAACTGTTTTTT
>TRBV27|-|TRBJ1-2|TRBD1
CASSYTGGGGYTF
TGTGCCAGCAGTTATACAGGGGGCGGGGGCTACACCTTC
>TRBV5-1|-|TRBJ1-1|TRBD1
CASSLVQGDTEAFF
TGCGCCAGCAGCTTGGTACAGGGGGACACTGAAGCTTTCTTT
>TRBV9|-|TRBJ1-2|TRBD1
CASSAGQGISANYGYTF
TGTGCCAGCAGCGCGGGACAGGGTATATCAGCTAACTATGGCTACACCTTC
>TRBV30|-|TRBJ2-3|TRBD2
CAWMSSGYSTDTQYF
TGTGCCTGGATGTCTAGCGGGTACAGCACAGATACGCAGTATTTT
>TRBV5-1|-|TRBJ1-1|-
CASSSNQETNTEAFF
TGCGCCAGCAGCTCTAATCAGGAAACGAACACTGAAGCTTTCTTT
>TRBV5-6|-|TRBJ2-1|TRBD2
CASSFSSGGASDNEQFF
TGTGCCAGCAGCTTTAGTAGCGGGGGGGCGTCAGACAATGAGCAGTTCTTC
>TRBV10-2|-|TRBJ1-5|-
CASSESQTYQPQHF
TGCGCCAGCAGTGAGTCACAGACCTATCAGCCCCAGCATTTT
>TRBV11-2|-|TRBJ2-7|TRBD2
CASSSPRTSGADYEQYF
TGTGCCAGCAGCTCACCCCGGACTAGCGGGGCGGACTACGAGCAGTACTTC
>TRBV25-1|-|TRBJ2-3|TRBD2
CASSDTSGSTDTQYF
TGTGCCAGCAGTGATACTAGCGGGAGCACAGATACGCAGTATTTT
>TRBV18|-|TRBJ2-2|TRBD2
CASSPPGLAGTGELFF
TGTGCCAGCTCACCCCCGGGACTAGCGGGAACCGGGGAGCTGTTTTTT
>TRBV24-1|-|TRBJ2-5|TRBD1
CATSDRDSQETQYF
TGTGCCACCAGTGACAGGGACAGCCAAGAGACCCAGTACTTC
>TRBV2|-|TRBJ2-5|-
CASSEPSGKTQYF
TGTGCCAGCAGTGAACCATCAGGGAAGACCCAGTACTTC
>TRBV4-1|-|TRBJ2-3|-
CASSQDSGTRTDTQYF
TGCGCCAGCAGCCAAGATAGTGGGACACGCACAGATACGCAGTATTTT
>TRBV5-1|-|TRBJ2-7|-
CASSLDRVNEQYF
TGCGCCAGCAGCTTGGACAGGGTCAACGAGCAGTACTTC
>TRBV19|-|TRBJ1-5|-
CASSMAPPGPQHF
TGTGCCAGTAGTATGGCCCCGCCTGGGCCCCAGCATTTT
>TRBV6-5|-|TRBJ1-6|-
CASSPGISPLHF
TGTGCCAGCAGTCCGGGGATTTCACCCCTCCACTTT
>TRBV9|-|TRBJ1-3|-
CASSVGVRGNSGNTIYF
TGTGCCAGCAGCGTAGGAGTGCGGGGAAACTCTGGAAACACCATATATTTT
>TRBV19|-|TRBJ2-1|-
CASRPTSYGYNEQFF
TGTGCCAGTAGACCCACTAGCTACGGATACAATGAGCAGTTCTTC
>TRBV19|-|TRBJ2-2|-
CASSITDTGELFF
TGTGCCAGTAGTATAACGGACACCGGGGAGCTGTTTTTT
>TRBV7-2|-|TRBJ2-3|-
CASSLVWGEDTQYF
TGTGCCAGCAGCTTAGTATGGGGGGAGGATACGCAGTATTTT
>TRBV19|-|TRBJ1-5|-
CASGARVDQPQHF
TGTGCCAGTGGGGCCAGGGTCGATCAGCCCCAGCATTTT
>TRBV11-2|once|TRBJ1-1|-
CASSFRGARSEAFF
TGTGCCAGCAGCTTCCGTGGGGCGCGATCTGAAGCTTTCTTT
>TRBV21-1|-|TRBJ1-4|-
CASSKEGTGENEKLFF
TGTGCCAGCAGCAAGGAAGGGACAGGGGAAAATGAAAAACTGTTTTTT
>TRBV28|-|TRBJ2-1|TRBD2
CASRTSGGFSSYNEQFF
TGTGCCAGCAGGACTAGCGGGGGGTTTAGCTCCTACAATGAGCAGTTCTTC
>TRBV5-6|-|TRBJ1-2|-
CASSGGPPTYGYTF
TGTGCCAGCAGCGGCGGGCCTCCGACTTATGGCTACACCTTC
>TRBV9|-|TRBJ2-7|TRBD2
CASSVGGGAYEQYF
TGTGCCAGCAGCGTAGGGGGAGGGGCCTACGAGCAGTACTTC
>TRBV27|-|TRBJ2-3|-
CASSLLGRDTSTDTQYF
TGTGCCAGCAGTTTACTAGGGCGGGATACTAGCACAGATACGCAGTATTTT
>TRBV20-1|-|TRBJ2-1|-
CSAKSYNEQFF
TGCAGTGCTAAGAGTTACAATGAGCAGTTCTTC
>TRBV2|-|TRBJ1-3|TRBD1
CASSEQGAGNTIYF
TGTGCCAGCAGTGAACAGGGGGCGGGAAACACCATATATTTT
>TRBV3-1/TRBV3-2|-|TRBJ2-7|TRBD1
CASSRTGKSEQYF
TGTGCCAGCAGTCGGACAGGGAAGTCCGAGCAGTACTTC
>TRBV10-3|-|TRBJ1-5|TRBD1
CAIRDDRDSNQPQHF
TGTGCCATCAGGGACGACAGGGATAGCAATCAGCCCCAGCATTTT
>TRBV11-2|-|TRBJ2-7|TRBD1
CASSLSPGQGTSYEQYF
TGTGCCAGCAGCCTTTCCCCGGGACAGGGTACATCCTACGAGCAGTACTTC
>TRBV7-8|once|TRBJ1-4|TRBD1
CASSTTGVTNEKLFF
TGTGCCAGCAGCACCACAGGGGTGACGAATGAAAAACTGTTTTTT
>TRBV19|once|TRBJ1-1|TRBD1
CASSMGPGQGATEAFF
TGTGCCAGTAGTATGGGTCCGGGACAGGGGGCGACTGAAGCTTTCTTT
>TRBV7-9|-|TRBJ2-5|-
CASRPDYGMETQYF
TGTGCCAGCAGGCCGGATTACGGGATGGAGACCCAGTACTTC
>TRBV5-1|-|TRBJ1-5|-
CASSLGQGSGNQPQHF
TGCGCCAGCAGCTTGGGGCAGGGTAGTGGCAATCAGCCCCAGCATTTT
>TRBV30|-|TRBJ2-4|TRBD1
CAWTGAGTGAKNIQYF
TGTGCCTGGACCGGGGCGGGGACAGGAGCCAAAAACATTCAGTACTTC
>TRBV7-9|-|TRBJ1-3|-
CASSSIGGLTIYF
TGTGCCAGCAGCTCAATTGGCGGACTCACCATATATTTT
>TRBV29-1|-|TRBJ1-1|TRBD1
CSAQTGVDTEAFF
TGCAGCGCACAAACAGGGGTAGACACTGAAGCTTTCTTT
>TRBV27|-|TRBJ1-2|TRBD1
CASSSGGQGIAGYTF
TGTGCCAGCAGTTCCGGTGGACAGGGTATTGCTGGCTACACCTTC
>TRBV3-1/TRBV3-2|-|TRBJ1-2|-
CASSPIGRENGYTF
TGTGCCAGCAGCCCCATCGGACGGGAAAATGGCTACACCTTC
>TRBV7-9|-|TRBJ1-3|TRBD1
CASSLGGQGGSGNTIYF
TGTGCCAGCAGCTTAGGAGGACAGGGGGGCTCTGGAAACACCATATATTTT
>TRBV12-3/TRBV12-4|-|TRBJ2-1|-
CASRLRDLNEQFF
TGTGCCAGCAGGCTAAGAGACTTAAATGAGCAGTTCTTC
>TRBV5-1|-|TRBJ2-3|TRBD2
CASTTGTNTDTQYF
TGCGCCAGCACGACCGGGACTAACACAGATACGCAGTATTTT
>TRBV4-2|few|TRBJ1-1|TRBD1
CASSQATGDTEAFF
TGTGCCAGCAGCCAGGCTACAGGGGACACTGAAGCTTTCTTT
>TRBV5-1|-|TRBJ2-7|TRBD1
CASSLDPGQAYEQYF
TGCGCCAGCAGCTTGGACCCGGGACAGGCCTACGAGCAGTACTTC
>TRBV19|few|TRBJ1-2|-
CASSPISGAGNYGYTF
TGTGCCAGTAGCCCCATATCGGGTGCGGGTAACTATGGCTACACCTTC
>TRBV5-5|-|TRBJ1-1|-
CASSRWQGGRTEAFF
TGTGCCAGCAGCCGGTGGCAGGGTGGAAGGACTGAAGCTTTCTTT
>TRBV20-1|-|TRBJ2-3|TRBD1
CSASGTGSPDTQYF
TGCAGTGCTAGTGGGACAGGGAGCCCAGATACGCAGTATTTT
>TRBV6-4|-|TRBJ2-1|-
CASSDSRAGGNEQFF
TGTGCCAGCAGTGACTCACGCGCAGGGGGGAATGAGCAGTTCTTC
>TRBV5-5|-|TRBJ2-2|TRBD1
CASSVTGTNTGELFF
TGTGCCAGCAGTGTGACAGGGACCAACACCGGGGAGCTGTTTTTT
>TRBV19|few|TRBJ1-1|TRBD1
CASSLRPGGNTEAFF
TGTGCCAGTAGTCTCCGCCCAGGGGGAAACACTGAAGCTTTCTTT
>TRBV11-2|-|TRBJ1-1|TRBD1
CASSPRAGGDTEAFF
TGTGCCAGCAGCCCCCGGGCAGGGGGTGACACTGAAGCTTTCTTT
>TRBV5-4|-|TRBJ1-2|-
CASSLAGGTGGYTF
TGTGCCAGCAGCCTGGCGGGTGGAACCGGTGGCTACACCTTC